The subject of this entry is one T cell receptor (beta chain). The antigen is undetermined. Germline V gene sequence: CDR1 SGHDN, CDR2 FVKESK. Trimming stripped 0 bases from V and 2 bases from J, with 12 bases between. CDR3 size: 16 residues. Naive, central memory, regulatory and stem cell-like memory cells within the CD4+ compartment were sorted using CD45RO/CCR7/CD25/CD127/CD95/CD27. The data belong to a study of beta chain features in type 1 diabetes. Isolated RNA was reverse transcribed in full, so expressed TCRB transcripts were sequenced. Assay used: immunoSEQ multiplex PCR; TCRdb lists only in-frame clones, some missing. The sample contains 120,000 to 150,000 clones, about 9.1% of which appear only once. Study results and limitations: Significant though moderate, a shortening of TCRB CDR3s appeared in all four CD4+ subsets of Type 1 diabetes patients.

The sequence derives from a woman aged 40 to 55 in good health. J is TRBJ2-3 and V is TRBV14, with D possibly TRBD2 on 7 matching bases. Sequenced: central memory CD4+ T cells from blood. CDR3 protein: CASSQDWGGLTDTQYF. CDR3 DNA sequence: TGTGCCAGCAGCCAAGATTGGGGGGGGCTCACAGATACGCAGTATTTT.